These T cell receptor beta chains were read from a single sample in a study of control samples from healthy donors and cancer patients. Data came from immunoSEQ multiplex PCR; TCRdb stores just in-frame clones and leaves some out. The repertoire has fewer than 70,000 clones, approximately 84% of them found once; the top ten carry approximately 2.8%. The specimen was PBMCs. The receptors were sampled from a woman aged 45-65 years with lung cancer. CDR3s include the opening cysteine and the closing phenylalanine or tryptophan. A D gene is named only where the DNA matches it firmly. Clone size is given for some rows only: seen once, a few or many times, or a class if the clone is expanded.

TGTGCCAGCAGCTTAGGCGGCAGGGGAAACTATGGCTACACCTTC | CASSLGGRGNYGYTF | . | TRBJ1-2 | . | TRBV7-9
TGTGCCAGCATGGGTGACGGTCGATATGGCTACACCTTC | CASMGDGRYGYTF | . | TRBJ1-2 | . | TRBV6-5
TGTGCCAGCAGCCCGCGACAGGGTAGCAATCAGCCCCAGCATTTT | CASSPRQGSNQPQHF | TRBD1 | TRBJ1-5 | . | TRBV5-8
TGTGCCAGTAGTATCGGGAGACACAGCTCCTACGAGCAGTACTTC | CASSIGRHSSYEQYF | . | TRBJ2-7 | . | TRBV19
TGTGCCAGCAGCCCAGGGGGATTGAGCAATCAGCCCCAGCATTTT | CASSPGGLSNQPQHF | TRBD1 | TRBJ1-5 | . | TRBV7-9
TGTGCCAGTAGTGCTCGGATGAACACTGAAGCTTTCTTT | CASSARMNTEAFF | . | TRBJ1-1 | . | TRBV19
TGTGCCAGCAGTTACAGAGCGGGGGGGCGAGAGACCCAGTACTTC | CASSYRAGGRETQYF | TRBD2 | TRBJ2-5 | . | TRBV13
TGTGCCAGCAGTCCTGGGCGGGACAACCAAGAGACCCAGTACTTC | CASSPGRDNQETQYF | . | TRBJ2-5 | once | TRBV28
TGTGCCAGCAGCTTAATGCAGGGTTGGGAAAAACTGTTTTTT | CASSLMQGWEKLFF | . | TRBJ1-4 | . | TRBV7-3
TGTGCCAGCAGTTCCCCGCCGGGCTCCTACGAGCAGTACTTC | CASSSPPGSYEQYF | . | TRBJ2-7 | . | TRBV6-6
TGTGCCAGCAGCTTAATGGAGGCCACAGATACGCAGTATTTT | CASSLMEATDTQYF | . | TRBJ2-3 | . | TRBV7-3
TGTGCCAGCTCACCACAGGAAGACTATGGCTACACCTTC | CASSPQEDYGYTF | . | TRBJ1-2 | . | TRBV18
TGTGCCAGCACTAGAAGAAGGGGGGAGCTGTTTTTT | CASTRRRGELFF | . | TRBJ2-2 | . | TRBV25-1
TGCGCCAGCAGCCTCTCATTGGACTACGAGCAGTACTTC | CASSLSLDYEQYF | . | TRBJ2-7 | . | TRBV4-3
TGTGCCAGCAGTTTCGGTGGGGACACTGAAGCTTTCTTT | CASSFGGDTEAFF | . | TRBJ1-1 | . | TRBV28
TGCGCCAGCAGCTTCAGTGCGAACACCGGGGAGCTGTTTTTT | CASSFSANTGELFF | . | TRBJ2-2 | . | TRBV5-1
TGTGCTAGTGGTTTGGTATATGGAGAGAGCTCCTATAATTCACCCCTCCACTTT | CASGLVYGESSYNSPLHF | . | TRBJ1-6 | . | TRBV12-5
TGTGCCAGCAGTGAAGCGAGAGGGGGCGAGCAGTACTTC | CASSEARGGEQYF | . | TRBJ2-7 | . | TRBV2
TGCGCCAGCAGCTTGGCCCCTATAAGCAGCAATCAGCCCCAGCATTTT | CASSLAPISSNQPQHF | . | TRBJ1-5 | few | TRBV5-1
TGCAGCGTTGAAGATCCGGGACATGTTACCGGGGAGCTGTTTTTT | CSVEDPGHVTGELFF | . | TRBJ2-2 | . | TRBV29-1
TGTGCCACCAGCAGGGAAGGGGGACCGAATGAAAAACTGTTTTTT | CATSREGGPNEKLFF | . | TRBJ1-4 | . | TRBV15
TGTGCCAGCTCAGACATAAGCCGGGGCGAGCAGTACTTC | CASSDISRGEQYF | . | TRBJ2-7 | . | TRBV18
TGTGCCAGTAGTACGCGGACAGGGGGCCGGGACTATGGCTACACCTTC | CASSTRTGGRDYGYTF | TRBD1 | TRBJ1-2 | . | TRBV19
TGTGCCAGCAGCTTTGGGGACAATCAGCCCCAGCATTTT | CASSFGDNQPQHF | . | TRBJ1-5 | . | TRBV5-4
TGTGCCAGCAGCCGAACAGGAAAGTGGTACGAGCAGTACTTC | CASSRTGKWYEQYF | . | TRBJ2-7 | . | TRBV7-3
TGCAGCGTGGCACCTAGCGGGGTCTACTCCTACAATGAGCAGTTCTTC | CSVAPSGVYSYNEQFF | TRBD2 | TRBJ2-1 | . | TRBV29-1
TGTGCCAGCAGCTCGGGACTGAGTACGCAGTATTTT | CASSSGLSTQYF | . | TRBJ2-3 | . | TRBV11-2
TGTGCCAGCAGCTTAAGGGGGCAGATCAGCACTGAAGCTTTCTTT | CASSLRGQISTEAFF | TRBD1 | TRBJ1-1 | . | TRBV7-8
TGTGCCAGCAGCTTGACAGGGGGCGACGAGACCCAGTACTTC | CASSLTGGDETQYF | TRBD1 | TRBJ2-5 | . | TRBV7-7
TGTGCCAGCAGCCCTGACCCCCCACTTAAGGGCACTGAAGCTTTCTTT | CASSPDPPLKGTEAFF | . | TRBJ1-1 | once | TRBV6-7
TGTGCCAGCAGTTCGGGACTAGCGGTACCGAATGAGCAGTTCTTC | CASSSGLAVPNEQFF | TRBD2 | TRBJ2-1 | . | TRBV27
TGTGCCAGCAGTCATAGCACAGATACGCAGTATTTT | CASSHSTDTQYF | . | TRBJ2-3 | . | TRBV27
TGTGCCAGCAGCTTATTCGGGGTTAACTATGGCTACACCTTC | CASSLFGVNYGYTF | . | TRBJ1-2 | . | TRBV7-2
TGTGCCACCAGTGCGGACGGATCTGGGGCCAACGTCCTGACTTTC | CATSADGSGANVLTF | . | TRBJ2-6 | . | TRBV24-1
TGTGCCAGCAGTTACTCCTTTGACAGGGCCTATGGCTACACCTTC | CASSYSFDRAYGYTF | TRBD1 | TRBJ1-2 | . | TRBV6-5
TGTGCCAGCGGGGACTATTACACCGGGGAGCTGTTTTTT | CASGDYYTGELFF | TRBD2 | TRBJ2-2 | . | TRBV6-5
TGCGCCAGCAGCTTCCTAGGGCAAGGGACAGAGCAGTTCTTC | CASSFLGQGTEQFF | . | TRBJ2-1 | . | TRBV5-1
TGTGCCAGCTCACCTATCCGGGACAGGTCCTACGAGCAGTACTTC | CASSPIRDRSYEQYF | TRBD1 | TRBJ2-7 | . | TRBV18
TGTGCCAGCAGCTTACGACAGGGGGGCGGTGATACGCAGTATTTT | CASSLRQGGGDTQYF | TRBD1 | TRBJ2-3 | few | TRBV7-2
TGTGCCTGGGGACAGGGGATCTATGGCTACACCTTC | CAWGQGIYGYTF | TRBD1 | TRBJ1-2 | . | TRBV30
TGTGCCAGCAGTTTATGGATCGGAAACACCATATATTTT | CASSLWIGNTIYF | . | TRBJ1-3 | . | TRBV6-2/TRBV6-3
TGTGCCAGCAGCGACGACAGGGAGGAATGGTATGGCTACACCTTC | CASSDDREEWYGYTF | TRBD1 | TRBJ1-2 | . | TRBV5-6
TGCGCCAGCAGCGGAGGGCCAGCCGTTGACACTGAAGCTTTCTTT | CASSGGPAVDTEAFF | . | TRBJ1-1 | . | TRBV5-1
TGTGCCATCGGGGAGGGTGCGGGGGCCGACTATGGCTACACCTTC | CAIGEGAGADYGYTF | . | TRBJ1-2 | . | TRBV10-3
TGCGCCAGCAGCTTGAATTTTAGAGCTGCCGGGACAAGCTACTACGAGCAGTACTTC | CASSLNFRAAGTSYYEQYF | . | TRBJ2-7 | . | TRBV5-1
TGTGCCAGCAGTTATCGGAGTAGCTATGGCTACACCTTC | CASSYRSSYGYTF | . | TRBJ1-2 | . | TRBV6-5
TGTGCCAGCAGTTTCGGAGCGGGGGGAGGAGAGACCCAGTACTTC | CASSFGAGGGETQYF | TRBD2 | TRBJ2-5 | . | TRBV28
TGTGCCAGTAGTATAGTCGGACAGGGGACGCGATCAGCCTATGGCTACACCTTC | CASSIVGQGTRSAYGYTF | TRBD1 | TRBJ1-2 | . | TRBV19
TGCGCCAGCAGCTTGGAAGCAGGAGGAGCCTCTGGGGCCAACGTCCTGACTTTC | CASSLEAGGASGANVLTF | . | TRBJ2-6 | . | TRBV5-1
TGTGCCAGCAGCTTAGTCCCACAGGGGATGGCTGAAGCTTTCTTT | CASSLVPQGMAEAFF | TRBD1 | TRBJ1-1 | . | TRBV11-2